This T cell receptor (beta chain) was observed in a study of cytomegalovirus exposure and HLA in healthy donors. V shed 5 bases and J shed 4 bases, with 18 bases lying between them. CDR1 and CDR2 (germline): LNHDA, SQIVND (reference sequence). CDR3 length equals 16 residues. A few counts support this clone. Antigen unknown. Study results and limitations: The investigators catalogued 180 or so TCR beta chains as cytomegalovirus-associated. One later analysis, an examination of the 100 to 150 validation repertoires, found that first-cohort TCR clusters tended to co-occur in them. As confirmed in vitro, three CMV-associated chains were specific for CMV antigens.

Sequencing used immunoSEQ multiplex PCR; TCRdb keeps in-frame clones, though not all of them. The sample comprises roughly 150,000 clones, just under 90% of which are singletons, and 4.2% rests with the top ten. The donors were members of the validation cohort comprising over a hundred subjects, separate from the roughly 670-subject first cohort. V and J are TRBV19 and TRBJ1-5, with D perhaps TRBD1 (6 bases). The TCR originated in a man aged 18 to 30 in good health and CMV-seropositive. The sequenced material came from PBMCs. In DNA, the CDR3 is TGTGCCAGTAGTTCGACAGGCGGCGCGTGGAATCAGCCCCAGCATTTT. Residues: CASSSTGGAWNQPQHF.